This TCR beta chain was identified during a study of cytomegalovirus exposure and HLA in healthy donors (dated by TCRdb to 2017 to 2019). Some background on the complete study: An earlier analysis of roughly 500 of the donors reported approximately 300 Gb of sequence data and 90 million to 120 million unique TCR beta sequences obtained from about 179 million T cells. An early release that covered fewer than 750 HLA-typed donors contained about 300 gigabases of sequencing data and 70 million to 100 million unique TCR sequences. Of the 350 to 400 genotyped donors, roughly 80% fell in the genetic ancestry cluster associated with self-reported Caucasian donors. The aim of the study was to test whether cataloging public T cell receptors could identify signatures of past pathogen exposure. The study used immunosequencing to profile the T cell repertoires of 666 subjects and linked those repertoires to cytomegalovirus serostatus. A separate validation cohort of about 110 different subjects was used in addition to the roughly 670-subject first cohort. To predict cytomegalovirus infection status, the study brought together high-throughput TCR immunosequencing, statistical association of individual TCRs with disease status, and machine learning. In a later analysis, previously published TCR beta repertoires from roughly 710 donors were re-analyzed and high-resolution HLA genotyping was added so that TCR occurrence patterns could be studied. In the later analysis, no new phenotypic data were used to find candidate immune exposures; instead, reliance was placed on TCR beta sequences and their occurrence across donors. In an earlier analysis of roughly 600 of the donors, high-throughput TCR beta sequencing was used to judge whether each TCR beta V gene segment behaved as functional or pseudogenic. Donor age, sex, ethnicity and CMV serostatus were collected together with the repertoire data. Genome-wide SNP genotypes for about 55% of the 666 donors were used in a later genetic analysis, which treated that subset as a discovery cohort. All discovery cohort repertoires had been generated on a single sequencing platform. Both class I and class II loci were covered by HLA typing, at four-digit resolution. Typing coverage varied by locus: roughly 629-630 donors for A, B, C, DRB1 and DQB1; about 520 for DQA1; around 610 for DPA1; around 450 for DPB1. Five DR-DQ haplotypes were handled as single units for association and clustering, since linkage in the cohort was strong. On average, 235,054 unique TCR beta nucleotide sequences were sequenced per donor among 398 genotyped donors of the cohort, with roughly 18% of those sequences being non-productive.

The cohort consisted of 600 or so healthy bone marrow donors. Cohort members were all nominally healthy when sampled, although unrecorded immune exposures were likely present. The donor tested CMV seropositive, placing the donor among the 289 seropositive members of the cohort. Every donor gave a peripheral blood sample, and the peripheral blood mononuclear cells from that sample were used for TCR beta sequencing. The Qiagen DNeasy Blood Extraction Kit was used to extract genomic DNA from the blood cell samples. From cysteine to phenylalanine, the CDR3 is 16 amino acids long. Solely the CDR3 DNA is kept, with 48 bases framed from the first base. V lost 8 bases and J lost 2 bases, and the count of bases not matched to a germline gene is 14. Based on the germline V gene, the CDR1 and CDR2 sequences are ENHRY and SYGVKD. About this clone: Its antigen target is currently unknown. Base quality data are lacking; no much larger clone is found one base away.

Results and caveats for the whole study, not just this receptor: The authors suggested that the approach could potentially be generalized to other disease states and immunological phenotypes. CMV serostatus was the only immune exposure information available for the cohort. The classifier was reported to diagnose cytomegalovirus status with high specificity and sensitivity in both the original and validation cohorts. According to a later analysis, TCR association rates differed among HLA loci, with DRB1 alleles showing the most associated TCRs and HLA-C alleles showing the fewest. Because HLA typing was unavailable for some donors at each locus, only the typed subset was used in association tests. In an earlier analysis of fewer than 750 of the donors, most TCR beta V segments were observed in productive rearrangements about 90% or about 30% of the time, broadly matching IMGT annotations. In a later analysis, several top co-occurrence clusters were reported to appear linked to parvovirus B19, influenza, CMV and Epstein-Barr virus. Linkage disequilibrium might explain the correlated functional status among segregating V segments, but an unknown experimental factor could not be excluded. A group of highly shared sequence variants was considered likely to be a technical artifact of the sequencing pipeline. Most CMV-associated TCR beta chains appeared to be HLA-restricted in a later analysis, and the HLA associations seemed to be driven largely by CMV exposure. The presence/absence analyses assumed that sequencing depth was roughly uniform across donors, and that assumption may not be true. When HLA alleles, especially DR and DQ, strongly co-occurred, attributing TCR associations to individual alleles was difficult. A further reported finding was that TCR beta sequences accurately predicted the HLA-A and HLA-B alleles for most subjects in the first cohort. Most TCR sequences were seen in very few donors, while some public TCRs were found in many individuals. The 87-base-pair reads could not distinguish some IMGT-functional V segments, including TRBV6-2 and TRBV6-3, so those segments were excluded. In vitro tests confirmed that three of the cytomegalovirus-associated TCR beta chains recognize cytomegalovirus antigens. The study listed 150 to 200 TCR beta chains as associated with cytomegalovirus. Compared with the 666-donor mean, donors in an Asian-associated ancestry cluster had fewer N-insertions in productive TCRs, according to a later genetic analysis. The earlier analysis of nearly 600 of the donors excluded 15 to 20 rarely observed V segments, including chromosome 9 orphons, because counts were too low. In a later genetic analysis, a missense DCLRE1C variant was associated with V-gene and J-gene trimming of TCR beta chains, and the association was replicated in an independent cohort. A later analysis associated about 18,000 TCR beta sequences with specific HLA alleles at a false discovery rate of 0.05. In a later analysis, HLA-associated TCR beta chains showed more clonal expansion and lower generation probabilities than non-associated chains that were equally common. In this cohort, only TCR beta chains were sequenced, and detectable features were limited by the absence of alpha or paired-chain data.

The library was produced with the immunoSEQ multiplex PCR assay. The multiplex PCR relied on a mix of 60 forward primers for TCR Vbeta segments and 13 reverse primers for TCR Jbeta segments. The CDR3 region of rearranged TCR beta genes was amplified from genomic DNA with a multiplex PCR assay. On the Illumina HiSeq System, the amplified TCR beta libraries were sequenced as 87-base-pair reads. For the original study's pipeline: In a later analysis, roughly 80 million unique TCR beta chains were counted across the roughly 670 repertoires, and about 9.9 million of these chains were shared by at least two donors. Raw reads were error-corrected and collapsed into unique sequences by a nearest-neighbor algorithm in which closely related sequences were merged to remove PCR and sequencing errors. CDR3 sequences were aligned to IMGT reference sequences to assign V, D and J gene segments. Each retained sequence needed at least a six-nucleotide match to both a V gene segment and a J gene segment. A rearrangement counted as productive if the CDR3 had no stop codons and remained in frame with V and J, and every other rearrangement counted as non-productive. Following IMGT convention, CDR3 was defined as the stretch from the second conserved V-encoded cysteine up to the conserved J-encoded phenylalanine. In an earlier analysis of 500 to 650 of the donors, sequences lacking an unambiguous match to a single V gene segment were excluded. In an earlier analysis of some 590 of the donors, V segments were called functional above 56.7% productive rearrangements and were called segregating when the between-donor standard deviation exceeded 5%. To diagnose cytomegalovirus status from the catalog of TCR beta chain sequences, a statistical classification framework was built. In a later analysis, TCR nucleotide sequences were compared against IMGT/GENE-DB human TR gene sequences so that V and J genes could be assigned. The TCRdist pipeline was used in a later analysis to assign CDR3 sequences and most-parsimonious VDJ recombination scenarios. A later analysis defined each TCR beta chain by its CDR3 amino acid sequence plus V-gene family, and excluded reads lacking a unique V-gene family. As a way to deal with suspected cross-contamination and a sequencing artifact, a later analysis dropped 500 to 700 nucleotide sequences that were highly shared and had low generation probability. In a later analysis, a clonal expansion index was calculated for each public chain from normalized within-repertoire ranks of inferred template counts. Generation probabilities in a later analysis came from a VDJ recombination model fitted to out-of-frame rearrangements, and those results were checked against IGoR. A later analysis scored TCR-TCR, TCR-HLA and TCR-CMV co-occurrence with hypergeometric tests, applying a repertoire-size bias correction to TCR pairs. In a later analysis, false discovery rates were estimated by permuting HLA or CMV assignments 20 times. In a later analysis, co-occurring TCRs were grouped with DBSCAN, and TCRdist sequence similarity was added when clustering was performed within HLA-allele-positive subsets. Co-occurrence clustering excluded repertoires with fewer than 30,000 or more than 120,000 public chains, plus five with anomalous nucleotide sharing. What TCRdb holds here is the immuneACCESS table cut down to in-frame rearrangements. Part of the clones is not present; checked against another copy, under half of the missing clones reflect an unresolved V gene, and the others are unexplained. D and trimming come from the DNA, and the V and J calls and clone size come from that table. The sample data list under 200,000 clones, and roughly 79% of these were observed just once. Of the sample, around 1.9% falls within the top ten clones.

The chain employs TRBV10-3 and TRBJ1-2; 7 central bases correspond to TRBD1. This clonotype originated in a woman aged 25 to 39 in good health and CMV-seropositive. Sequences were obtained from PBMCs. The nucleotides read TGTGCCATCGGGAAGGGGGCATCTGGGGGAAACTATGGCTACACCTTC. Its coded protein is CAIGKGASGGNYGYTF.